This TCR beta chain was retrieved from a study of blood T cell repertoires in COVID-19. Looking at the study overall: Collection of acute and convalescent COVID-19 samples took place in the United States, Italy and Spain.

Original analysis: Using reference gene primer amplification, nucleated cell counts were estimated. Assay: immunoSEQ multiplex PCR; the TCRdb copy retains only in-frame clones and omits some. The V and J calls and clone size were taken over from that table, and D and trimming were inferred from the DNA. The repertoire holds some 400,000 clones, approximately 86% seen once, with around 3% in the top ten. The sequence came from a human donor in a cohort sampled during active COVID-19. The source material was peripheral blood.

CDR3 region: CASSPRVGGYEQYF. CDR3 DNA: TGTGCCAGCAGCCCGAGGGTGGGGGGCTACGAGCAGTACTTC. The rearrangement joins TRBV7-2 to TRBJ2-7; D possibly corresponds to TRBD2 (6 bases). The CDR3 runs 14 residues. From germline, CDR1 is SGHTA and CDR2 FQGNSA. V lost 5 bases, J lost 3 bases, and 14 bases lay in between.